This TCR beta chain was recorded in a study of a mutant IDH1 vaccine in newly diagnosed glioma. Turning to the study itself: At weeks 1, 3, 5, 7, 11, 15, 19 and 23, patients received a vaccination, eight in all. Points from the study as a whole: Any relationship between pseudoprogression and changes in top peripheral T cell clonotypes seemed absent.

Note on this clone: Antigen specificity is unknown.

Germline CDR1 and CDR2: KGHSH and LQKENI. This CDR3 has 13 residues. The V end lost 1 base, the J end lost 3 bases, and 6 bases lay between the germline ends. The assay was immunoSEQ multiplex PCR, and TCRdb's table has in-frame clones only and misses some. This sample yields over 50,000 clones, of which around 89% are seen a single time; about 4.2% belongs to the top ten. Regarding time point: week 5, during vaccination. Every vaccine dose comprised 300 ug of mutant IDH1 20-mer peptide plus topical imiquimod. New WHO grade 3 or 4 astrocytomas that were IDH1-mutant and ATRX-lost occurred in the donors.

This clonotype was obtained from a middle-aged woman with glioma. The chain links TRBV18 to TRBJ2-5; D tentatively reads TRBD1 or TRBD2 (5 bases each). The sequencing here drew on PBMCs, taken from a glioma patient whose treatment included an IDH1 peptide vaccine. Written as DNA, the CDR3 is TGTGCCAGCTCACCACTGGGGGAAGAGACCCAGTACTTC. This gives the protein CASSPLGEETQYF.